These 11 T cell receptor beta chains share one sample of origin, sequenced in a study of T cell clonotyping in hematopoietic cell transplantation. Time point given: recipient sample about 28 days before transplant, after cytoreduction. Profiling relied on immunoSEQ multiplex PCR, and the TCRdb table lists in-frame clones only, not all of them. The repertoire has tens of thousands of clones, about 85% of them found once; the top ten carry around 3%. The source material was peripheral blood mononuclear cells, sampled before stem cell transplant. The receptors stem from a man aged 55-75 years with acute myeloid leukemia. Some clones in this sample may be carry-over from other donors' samples.

V gene TRBV15 combines with J gene TRBJ2-2; D not certain. The CDR3 runs 19 residues. The germline V gene encodes CDR1 LNHNV and CDR2 YYDKDF (reference sequence). Trimming shortened V by 0 bases and J by 4 bases, and 21 bases separated the two germline ends. CDR3 bases: TGTGCCACCAGCAGAGAGCGGCCACGGCCCCCGGTGGGCACCGGGGAGCTGTTTTTT. Its protein is CATSRERPRPPVGTGELFF.

This chain uses TRBV5-1 with TRBJ2-5; 8 nucleotides line up with TRBD2. The length of the CDR3 is 14 residues. The junction had 3 bases not matched to a gene; V was cut back by 1 base and J by 4 bases. Germline CDR1 reads SGHRS; CDR2 reads YFSETQ. As DNA, the CDR3 is TGCGCCAGCAGCTTGAGGCTAGCGGGAGAGACCCAGTACTTC. Translated: CASSLRLAGETQYF.

The chain carries TRBV6-5 and TRBJ1-2, with 7 bases identical to TRBD1. The length of the CDR3 is 13 residues. Per the germline V gene, CDR1 is MNHEY and CDR2 is SVGAGI. J lost 4 bases, V lost 6 bases, and 5 bases had no gene match. The CDR3 DNA reads as TGTGCCAGCAGAATACAGGGGAGCTATGGCTACACCTTC. It yields the protein CASRIQGSYGYTF.

The chain carries TRBV29-1 and TRBJ2-7; 7 bases agree with TRBD1. The V gene's germline CDR1 is SQVTM and CDR2 ANQGSEA. V shed 6 bases, J shed 2 bases, and the junction held 7 bases outside the gene matches. The CDR3 runs to 13 residues. In DNA, the CDR3 is TGCAGCGTCCTCCGGGACAGAGCCTACGAGCAGTACTTC. The encoded protein is CSVLRDRAYEQYF.

This chain connects TRBV4-3 to TRBJ1-2, with D unresolved. The CDR3 has 12 amino acids. V was cut by 1 base and J by 3 bases, with 3 bases left in between. Germline assignment: CDR1 LGHNA and CDR2 YSLEER. Written as DNA, the CDR3 is TGCGCCAGCAGCCAAGGAGACTATGGCTACACCTTC. Translated, it gives CASSQGDYGYTF.

This sequence joins TRBV9 and TRBJ2-5; D call uncertain. V gave up 1 base and J gave up 1 base, with 8 bases separating them. The CDR3 runs 14 residues. Looked up from germline, CDR1 is SGDLS and CDR2 is YYNGEE. The CDR3 bases are TGTGCCAGCAGCGTATCCCCCGGCCAAGAGACCCAGTACTTC. It codes for CASSVSPGQETQYF. The whole variable domain, remainder taken from reference TRBV9 and TRBJ2-5, is DSGVTQTPKHLITATGQRVTLRCSPRSGDLSVYWYQQSLDQGLQFLIQYYNGEERAKGNILERFSAQQFPDLHSELNLSSLELGDSALYFCASSVSPGQETQYFGPGTRLLVL.

This clone was seen more than once but under ten times. This CDR3 is CASSREAGGISYEQYF. The CDR3 region has the DNA TGTGCCAGCAGCCGGGAGGCGGGAGGGATCTCCTACGAGCAGTACTTC. The genes are TRBV4-2 and TRBJ2-7, with 9 bases identical to TRBD2. V lost 4 bases and J lost 0; bases outside the gene matches: 7. The CDR3 extends over 16 amino acids. The germline V gene has CDR1 LGHNA and CDR2 YNFKEQ.

This clone was detected once. The chain employs TRBV4-2 and TRBJ2-1; perhaps D is TRBD1 or TRBD2 (5 bases each). Per germline, CDR1 LGHNA and CDR2 YNFKEQ. Between the trimmed V and J ends, which lost 3 bases and 12 bases, there was a span of 12 bases. The CDR3 extends over 12 amino acids. CDR3 DNA sequence: TGTGCCAGCAGCCAGGGGGAGAGGGGGCAGTTCTTC. It is translated as CASSQGERGQFF.

The rearrangement uses TRBV19 and TRBJ1-5; D remains ambiguous. Germline V CDR1 and CDR2: LNHDA, SQIVND (reference sequence). V lost 3 bases to trimming and J lost 0 bases, with 9 bases between them. The CDR3 contains 15 residues. In nucleotides, the CDR3 is TGTGCCAGTAGTATTGGTCAGATTAGCAATCAGCCCCAGCATTTT. This encodes CASSIGQISNQPQHF.

This chain links TRBV27 with TRBJ2-5; D not certain. This CDR3 region has 15 residues. Germline CDR1 MNHEY, CDR2 SMNVEV (reference sequence). Between the trimmed V and J ends, which lost 2 bases and 3 bases, there was a span of 13 bases. CDR3 DNA: TGTGCCAGCAGTTTAATGGGGTTTGGGGAAGAGACCCAGTACTTC. This sequence encodes CASSLMGFGEETQYF.

The CDR3, as DNA: TGCGCCAGCAGCTTTTCTCCGGGACAGGCCTCTGGAAACACCATATATTTT. This gives the protein CASSFSPGQASGNTIYF. This sequence joins TRBV5-1 and TRBJ1-3; 8 positions match TRBD1. The germline gives CDR1 SGHRS, CDR2 YFSETQ. J gave up 0 bases and V 2 bases, and 7 bases lay outside the gene matches. CDR3 length: 17 residues.